Below are 29 T cell receptor beta chains sequenced from a single sample in a study of early T cells in non-severe SARS-CoV-2 infection. TCRdb recomputed calls from the 5' RACE reads with MiXCR, one row per CDR3 protein. The repertoire holds 32,000 or so distinct CDR3 sequences, with around 9% as singletons. The sequencing sample was made of whole blood. All receptors come from an adult who was a healthcare worker with PCR-confirmed SARS-CoV-2 infection or an uninfected control (not recorded which).

This clonotype was counted a few times. This chain links TRBV6-2 or TRBV6-3 with TRBJ2-7; the D gene is possibly TRBD2 (7 bases). CDR3 size: 15 residues. V was shortened by 5 bases and J by 5 bases, with 19 bases between the two germline ends. The germline gives CDR1 MNHEY, CDR2 SVGEGT. The CDR3 sequence is CASSQTGGKVHEQYF. CDR3 DNA: TGTGCCAGCAGTCAAACGGGGGGCAAGGTCCACGAGCAGTACTTC.

This clonotype was observed at least ten times. The chain employs TRBV29-1 and TRBJ2-1; unclear D gene. The CDR3 is made up of 14 amino acids. CDR1 SQVTM and CDR2 ANQGSEA come from the germline V gene. V was trimmed by 1 base and J by 3 bases, leaving 10 bases between them. DNA for the CDR3: TGCAGCGTTGAAGGGGCCTCAAACTACAATGAGCAGTTCTTC. This encodes CSVEGASNYNEQFF.

This clonotype came up many times. The chain uses TRBV5-4 and TRBJ2-5; no definite D call. The germline gives CDR1 SGHNT, CDR2 YYREEE (reference sequence). The CDR3 has 11 residues. Trimming removed 4 bases from V and 2 bases from J, with 3 bases in between. The CDR3 spells CASSQQETQYF. In DNA form, the CDR3 reads TGTGCCAGCAGCCAACAAGAGACCCAGTACTTC.

This clonotype was detected many times. Sequence at one end of the junction differs from germline and may be a read error. The chain links TRBV2 to TRBJ1-3, with D unclear. CDR3 length: 14 amino acids. Looked up from germline, CDR1 is SNHLY and CDR2 is FYNNEI. In DNA, the CDR3 is TGTGCCAGCATCGAAAATCCCTCTGAAAACACCATATATTTT. This gives the protein CASIENPSENTIYF.

J is TRBJ1-2 and V is TRBV25-1; D perhaps matches TRBD1 (5 bases). This CDR3 has 17 amino acids. Germline V gene data show CDR1 as MGHDK and CDR2 as SYGVNS. Trimming cost V 4 bases and J 3 bases, with 21 bases left between them. The CDR3 protein is CASSGGTRGLRYYGYTF. CDR3 nucleotides: TGTGCCAGCAGTGGAGGGACGAGGGGATTGCGCTACTATGGCTACACCTTC.

In this sample, this clonotype turned up many times. The CDR3 sequence is CASSPDGTTIEAFF. The CDR3 coding sequence is TGTGCCAGCAGCCCTGATGGGACAACCATTGAAGCTTTCTTT. V gene TRBV13 combines with J gene TRBJ1-1; possible D gene TRBD1, 6 bases. CDR1 and CDR2 from the germline V gene are PRHDT and FYEKMQ (reference sequence). Trimming pared 5 bases from V and 7 bases from J, leaving 17 bases between. CDR3 length equals 14 residues.

V usage is TRBV5-1 and J usage is TRBJ2-7; 7 bases match TRBD1. V lost 6 bases and J lost 2; bases outside the gene matches: 5. Germline CDR1 SGHRS, CDR2 YFSETQ. The CDR3 totals 13 residues. CDR3 DNA: TGCGCCAGCACCCGACAGGGCACCTACGAGCAGTACTTC. Translating gives CASTRQGTYEQYF. The entire variable domain, with the rest obtained from reference TRBV5-1 and TRBJ2-7, is as follows: KAGVTQTPRYLIKTRGQQVTLSCSPISGHRSVSWYQQTPGQGLQFLFEYFSETQRNKGNFPGRFSGRQFSNSRSEMNVSTLELGDSALYLCASTRQGTYEQYFGPGTRLTVT.

This clonotype has ten or more counts. The chain is built from TRBV7-3 and TRBJ2-3, with 8 bases identical to TRBD2. Germline V gene lookup returns CDR1 SGHTA and CDR2 FQGTGA. The CDR3 totals 17 residues. J lost 4 bases, V lost 4 bases, and 13 bases had no gene match. The CDR3: CASSWDGSGGAADTQYF. In DNA, the CDR3 is TGTGCCAGCAGCTGGGACGGATCGGGGGGGGCCGCAGATACGCAGTATTTT.

This clonotype appeared a few times. J is TRBJ2-2 and V is TRBV24-1, with 8 bases matching TRBD2. The germline V gene encodes CDR1 KGHDR and CDR2 SFDVKD. The CDR3 has 16 amino acids. V gave up 5 bases and J gave up 6 bases; unmatched junction bases: 10. The CDR3 DNA is TGTGCCACCAGTGGAGGGGGACTAGTAGGTCCCGGGGAGCTGTTTTTT. Its translation: CATSGGGLVGPGELFF.

The CDR3 bases are TGTGCCAGCAGCTCCGGGACTAAGATGGATACGCAGTATTTT. This sequence encodes CASSSGTKMDTQYF. This chain links TRBV7-2 with TRBJ2-3; 7 bases are shared with TRBD2. Germline V gives CDR1 SGHTA, CDR2 FQGNSA. This CDR3 is built from 14 residues. The V and J ends lost 4 bases and 6 bases, in that order; junction bases with no gene match: 7.

This clonotype was found a few times. The chain couples TRBV29-1 to TRBJ1-1; TRBD1 might be the D (6 bases). V lost 5 bases and J 4 bases, leaving 11 bases between the germline ends. Germline loops: CDR1 SQVTM, CDR2 ANQGSEA. This CDR3 region has 12 residues. CDR3 DNA: TGCAGCGTTACTACAGGGACCACTGAAGCTTTCTTT. Translated, it gives CSVTTGTTEAFF.

Only a few counts were recorded for this clonotype. The J gene is TRBJ2-4, the V gene TRBV13; TRBD2 matches at 12 bases. This CDR3 spans 16 amino acids. Trimming at V came to 3 bases and at J to 4 bases, leaving 4 bases not matched to a gene. Per the germline V gene, CDR1 is PRHDT and CDR2 is FYEKMQ (reference sequence). CDR3 in amino acids: CASSLYGTSGKNIQYF. In DNA form, the CDR3 reads TGTGCCAGCAGCTTGTATGGGACTAGCGGGAAAAACATTCAGTACTTC.

This clonotype was seen repeatedly, ten times or more. The chain joins TRBV24-1 to TRBJ2-3; 11 bases are a match to TRBD1. Germline V gene data show CDR1 as KGHDR and CDR2 as SFDVKD. Trimming cost V 4 bases and J 6 bases; bases outside gene matches: 5. This CDR3 comprises 15 residues. DNA for the CDR3: TGTGCCACCAGTGACCCGGACAGGGGGCGGGATACGCAGTATTTT. The encoded protein is CATSDPDRGRDTQYF.

This clonotype was seen repeatedly, ten times or more. The CDR3 nucleotides read TGTGCCAGCAGCCAGGGAGCGGGGGAAGAAGAGACCCAGTACTTC. It yields the protein CASSQGAGEEETQYF. The gene calls are TRBV3-1 and TRBJ2-5; 8 bases are shared with TRBD2. The CDR3 sequence is 15 residues long. V lost 3 bases and J lost 3; bases outside the gene matches: 6. Germline V gene data show CDR1 as LGHDT and CDR2 as YNNKEL (reference sequence).

V usage is TRBV30 and J usage is TRBJ2-3; 11 bases agree with TRBD2. In germline, CDR1 is GTSNPN, CDR2 SVGIG (reference sequence). J lost 6 bases, V lost 7 bases, and 9 bases had no gene match. The CDR3 is 14 amino acids. As DNA, the CDR3 is TGTGCCTCGGATAGCGGGGGGGCGAGGGATACGCAGTATTTT. Translation: CASDSGGARDTQYF.

This clonotype is labeled as medium-sized. The genes are TRBV9 and TRBJ2-5, with TRBD1 identical over 7 bases. Trimming removed 0 bases from V and 5 bases from J; junction bases left unmatched: 4. The length of the CDR3 is 14 residues. The germline gives CDR1 SGDLS, CDR2 YYNGEE. CDR3 DNA sequence: TGTGCCAGCAGCGTAGCGTACAGGGGTGAGACCCAGTACTTC. Amino acid sequence: CASSVAYRGETQYF.

This clonotype showed up just a few times. V gene TRBV4-3 combines with J gene TRBJ1-5; tentatively, D is TRBD1 (6 bases). The V end was cut by 0 bases, the J end by 7 bases, with 13 bases between. CDR1 and CDR2 from the germline V gene are LGHNA and YSLEER. The CDR3 contains 15 residues. The CDR3 region is CASSQDLGGGQPQHF. The DNA for the CDR3 is TGCGCCAGCAGCCAAGATTTAGGGGGAGGGCAGCCCCAGCATTTT.

J is TRBJ2-7 and V is TRBV6-2 or TRBV6-3; D uncertain. Germline CDR1 MNHEY, CDR2 SVGEGT. V shed 2 bases and J shed 2 bases, with 10 bases lying between them. The CDR3 loop spans 14 amino acids. Here the CDR3 DNA reads TGTGCCAGCAGTTACCCCGGAAGGGCCTACGAGCAGTACTTC. Residues: CASSYPGRAYEQYF.

The chain has TRBV7-6 and TRBJ2-1; 11 bases are shared with TRBD1. Trimming took 4 bases from V and 8 from J; bases not matched to a gene: 7. Germline V gene data show CDR1 as SGHVS and CDR2 as FNYEAQ. This CDR3 contains 15 residues. The CDR3 nucleotides are TGTGCCAGCAGCTCATCCGGACAGGGGGCCTATGAGCAGTTCTTC. Its protein is CASSSSGQGAYEQFF.

This rearrangement joins TRBV4-1 to TRBJ2-5; D possibly uses TRBD1 or TRBD2 (5 bases each). The length of the CDR3 is 16 residues. Germline V gene data show CDR1 as MGHRA and CDR2 as YSYEKL. V gave up 0 bases and J gave up 1 base, with 12 bases separating them. The CDR3 spells CASSQEGETIQETQYF. The CDR3 region has the DNA TGCGCCAGCAGCCAAGAGGGGGAAACCATCCAAGAGACCCAGTACTTC.

This clonotype was found many times. The J gene is TRBJ2-1, the V gene TRBV20-1, with D perhaps matching TRBD1 (6 bases). Trimming pared 4 bases from V and 10 bases from J, leaving 8 bases between. The germline V gene encodes CDR1 DFQATT and CDR2 SNEGSKA (reference sequence). The CDR3 spans 10 residues. CDR3 sequence reads: CSAIRGEQFF. The CDR3 nucleotides read TGCAGTGCTATAAGGGGGGAGCAGTTCTTC.

V usage is TRBV7-8 and J usage is TRBJ2-7; no firm D call. V shed 5 bases and J shed 1 base, with 12 bases lying between them. This CDR3 is built from 14 residues. The germline V gene has CDR1 SGHVS and CDR2 FQNEAQ. CDR3 sequence: CASSLVQASYEQYF. CDR3 DNA sequence: TGTGCCAGCAGCCTGGTTCAGGCATCCTACGAGCAGTACTTC. The full variable domain, in which reference TRBV7-8 and TRBJ2-7 provide the parts outside the CDR3, is GAGVSQSPRYKVAKRGQDVALRCDPISGHVSLFWYQQALGQGPEFLTYFQNEAQLDKSGLPSDRFFAERPEGSVSTLKIQRTQQEDSAVYLCASSLVQASYEQYFGPGTRLTVT.

The V gene is TRBV18, the J gene TRBJ1-3; possible D gene TRBD1, 5 bases. Germline V gene data show CDR1 as KGHSH and CDR2 as LQKENI. Trimming cost V 6 bases and J 1 base, with 10 bases left between them. The CDR3 totals 14 residues. The CDR3 here is CASSQDTSGNTIYF. In nucleotides, the CDR3 is TGTGCCAGCTCTCAGGACACATCTGGAAACACCATATATTTT.

The chain has TRBV11-1 and TRBJ2-1; 9 bases map to TRBD1. The CDR3 covers 14 residues. After removal of 4 bases from V and 7 bases from J, the junction contained 5 bases not matched to a gene. Germline V lookup: CDR1 SGHAT, CDR2 FQDESV (reference sequence). CDR3 protein: CASSSGQGRNEQFF. DNA for the CDR3: TGTGCCAGCAGCTCGGGACAGGGTAGAAATGAGCAGTTCTTC.

The CDR3 region is CASSLKTGGSYNEQFF. The DNA for the CDR3 is TGTGCCAGCAGCTTGAAGACAGGGGGCTCCTACAATGAGCAGTTCTTC. The chain combines TRBV5-4 with TRBJ2-1; 9 bases line up with TRBD1. Unmatched junction bases numbered 2, after V lost 1 base and J lost 0 bases. Germline assignment: CDR1 SGHNT and CDR2 YYREEE (reference sequence). CDR3 length equals 16 residues.

This clonotype occurred many times. V usage is TRBV24-1 and J usage is TRBJ2-3; TRBD2 might be the D (6 bases). Germline CDR1 reads KGHDR; CDR2 reads SFDVKD. Trimming took 5 bases from V and 2 from J, leaving 16 bases between them. The CDR3 contains 16 residues. In DNA, the CDR3 is TGTGCCACCAGTGGGCGGGACGGGGAGCACACAGATACGCAGTATTTT. It yields the protein CATSGRDGEHTDTQYF.

This clonotype was detected a few times. V is TRBV10-1 and J is TRBJ2-3; unclear D gene. In germline, CDR1 is WNHNN, CDR2 SYGVQD (reference sequence). V lost 0 bases, J lost 2 bases, and 12 bases lay in between. The CDR3 loop spans 16 amino acids. The CDR3 DNA follows: TGCGCCAGCAGTGAGTCCTCTCGCTTAGCCACAGATACGCAGTATTTT. Amino acids: CASSESSRLATDTQYF.

The sample holds many counts of this clonotype. J is TRBJ2-2 and V is TRBV29-1; 9 nucleotides align to TRBD1. Germline V lookup: CDR1 SQVTM, CDR2 ANQGSEA. V gave up 5 bases and J gave up 7 bases; unmatched junction bases: 8. This CDR3 has 14 amino acids. CDR3 loop: CSVKGQGWVGELFF. CDR3 nucleotide sequence: TGCAGCGTTAAAGGACAGGGGTGGGTCGGGGAGCTGTTTTTT.

The chain couples TRBV30 to TRBJ2-7, with 9 bases fitting TRBD1. Germline assignment: CDR1 GTSNPN and CDR2 SVGIG (reference sequence). The trim removed 5 bases at V and 11 bases at J, leaving 13 bases unmatched. The length of the CDR3 is 13 residues. The CDR3 protein is CAWDRDRASVEYF. The DNA for the CDR3 is TGTGCCTGGGACCGGGACAGGGCATCAGTGGAGTACTTC.